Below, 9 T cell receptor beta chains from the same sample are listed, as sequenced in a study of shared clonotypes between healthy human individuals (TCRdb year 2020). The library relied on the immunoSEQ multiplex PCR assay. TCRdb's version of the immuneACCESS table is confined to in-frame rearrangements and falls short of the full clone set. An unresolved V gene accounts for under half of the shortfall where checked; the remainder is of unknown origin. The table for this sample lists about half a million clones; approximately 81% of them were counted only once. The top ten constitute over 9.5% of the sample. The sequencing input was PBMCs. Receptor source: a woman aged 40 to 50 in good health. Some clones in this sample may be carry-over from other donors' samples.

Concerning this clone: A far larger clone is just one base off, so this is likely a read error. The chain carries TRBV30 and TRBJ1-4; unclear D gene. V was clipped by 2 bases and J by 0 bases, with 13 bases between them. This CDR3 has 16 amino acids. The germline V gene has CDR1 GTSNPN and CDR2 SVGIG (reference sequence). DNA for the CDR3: TGTGCCTGGAGTTTAGCTGCCCACGCAACTAATGAAAAACTGTTTTTT. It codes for CAWSLAAHATNEKLFF.

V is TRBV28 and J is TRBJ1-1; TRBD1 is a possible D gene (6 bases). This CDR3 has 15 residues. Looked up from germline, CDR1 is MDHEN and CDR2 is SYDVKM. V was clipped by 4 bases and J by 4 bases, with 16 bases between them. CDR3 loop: CASSWDISLFTEAFF. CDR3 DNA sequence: TGTGCCAGCAGTTGGGACATTTCCTTATTCACTGAAGCTTTCTTT.

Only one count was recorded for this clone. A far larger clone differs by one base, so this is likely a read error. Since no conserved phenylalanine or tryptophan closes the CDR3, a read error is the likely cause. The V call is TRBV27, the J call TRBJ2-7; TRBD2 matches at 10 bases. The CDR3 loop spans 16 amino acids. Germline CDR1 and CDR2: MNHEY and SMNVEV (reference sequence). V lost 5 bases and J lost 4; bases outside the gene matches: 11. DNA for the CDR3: TGTGCCAGCAGTCTGACGGGACTAGCGAGACATTACGAGCAGTACTCC. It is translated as CASSLTGLARHYEQYS.

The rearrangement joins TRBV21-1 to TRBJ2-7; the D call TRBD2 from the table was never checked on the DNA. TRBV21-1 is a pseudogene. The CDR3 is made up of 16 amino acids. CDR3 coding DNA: TGTGCCAGCAGCAAAGTCGAAGCGGGGCTTCCCTACGAGCAGTACTTC. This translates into CASSKVEAGLPYEQYF.

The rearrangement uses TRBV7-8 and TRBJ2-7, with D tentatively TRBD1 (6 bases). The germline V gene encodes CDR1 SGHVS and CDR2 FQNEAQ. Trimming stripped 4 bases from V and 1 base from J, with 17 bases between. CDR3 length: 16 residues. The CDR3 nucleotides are TGTGCCAGCAGCTCAAGAAGACAGGAGCCATCCTACGAGCAGTACTTC. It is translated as CASSSRRQEPSYEQYF.

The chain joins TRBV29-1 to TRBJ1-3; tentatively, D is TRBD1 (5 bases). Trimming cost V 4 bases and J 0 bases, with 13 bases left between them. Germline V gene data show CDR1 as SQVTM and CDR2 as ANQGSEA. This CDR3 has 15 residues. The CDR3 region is CSVGKSGSSGNTIYF. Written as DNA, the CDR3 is TGCAGCGTTGGGAAGTCAGGGAGCTCTGGAAACACCATATATTTT.

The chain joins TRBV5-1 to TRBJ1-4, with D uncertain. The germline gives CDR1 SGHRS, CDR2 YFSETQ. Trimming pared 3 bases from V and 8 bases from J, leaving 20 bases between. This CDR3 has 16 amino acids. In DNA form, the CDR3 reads TGCGCCAGCAGCTGGAACGCTGGGGAGGGAGGCGAAAAACTGTTTTTT. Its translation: CASSWNAGEGGEKLFF.

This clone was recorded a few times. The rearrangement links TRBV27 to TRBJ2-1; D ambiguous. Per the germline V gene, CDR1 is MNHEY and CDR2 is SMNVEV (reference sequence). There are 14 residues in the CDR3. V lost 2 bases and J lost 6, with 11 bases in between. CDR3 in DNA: TGTGCCAGCAGTTTAATGACCGGCCCCAATGAGCAGTTCTTC. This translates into CASSLMTGPNEQFF.

The CDR3 region is CASSKGAYTGELFF. In nucleotides, the CDR3 is TGTGCCAGTTCCAAGGGGGCTTACACCGGGGAGCTGTTTTTT. The chain joins TRBV9 to TRBJ2-2; 7 nucleotides align to TRBD1. Germline V gene sequence: CDR1 SGDLS, CDR2 YYNGEE. V gave up 8 bases and J gave up 3 bases; unmatched junction bases: 7. The CDR3 runs to 14 residues. Full variable domain (remainder filled in from reference TRBV9 and TRBJ2-2): DSGVTQTPKHLITATGQRVTLRCSPRSGDLSVYWYQQSLDQGLQFLIQYYNGEERAKGNILERFSAQQFPDLHSELNLSSLELGDSALYFCASSKGAYTGELFFGEGSRLTVL.